The 16 T cell receptor beta chains presented below share a single source sample, sequenced in a study of blood T cell repertoires in COVID-19. The method was immunoSEQ multiplex PCR; TCRdb's version includes in-frame clones alone and lacks a portion of them. The repertoire consists of 150,000 to 200,000 clones, with roughly 85% occurring once and the leading ten covering more than 7.5%. Sequenced material: peripheral blood. Source of these receptors: a man aged 50 to 59 with active or convalescent COVID-19.

The chain is built from TRBV7-9 and TRBJ2-3; 9 bases match TRBD2. The CDR3 sequence is 18 residues long. The V segment lost 2 bases and the J segment 0 bases; nucleotides outside the gene matches: 9. Germline-derived CDR1 and CDR2 are SEHNR and FQNEAQ (reference sequence). The CDR3 sequence: CASSLTSGHGVSTDTQYF. CDR3 in DNA: TGTGCCAGCAGCTTAACTAGCGGGCATGGGGTTAGCACAGATACGCAGTATTTT.

The gene calls are TRBV20-1 and TRBJ1-1, with unresolved D. This CDR3 has 11 amino acids. V was cut by 6 bases and J by 10 bases, with 15 bases left in between. The V gene's germline CDR1 is DFQATT and CDR2 SNEGSKA (reference sequence). The CDR3 region is CSAPHSDRAFF. CDR3 DNA: TGCAGTGCCCCGCACTCCGATAGAGCTTTCTTT.

V is TRBV11-2 and J is TRBJ2-5; TRBD2 might be the D (6 bases). V was trimmed by 4 bases and J by 5 bases, leaving 14 bases between them. CDR1 SGHAT and CDR2 FQNNGV come from the germline V gene. The length of the CDR3 is 14 residues. In DNA form, the CDR3 reads TGTGCCAGCAGCTCTCGGTCCCGGGAGGAGACCCAGTACTTC. Amino acids: CASSSRSREETQYF.

The chain recombines TRBV19 with TRBJ1-2; D is possibly TRBD1 (5 bases). The germline gives CDR1 LNHDA, CDR2 SQIVND (reference sequence). Trimming removed 7 bases at V and 4 bases at J, with 22 bases between. The CDR3 sequence is 16 residues long. CDR3: CASTPGDSHTRYGYTF. The CDR3, as DNA: TGTGCCAGTACCCCGGGTGACAGCCACACCCGCTATGGCTACACCTTC. Supplemented by reference TRBV19 and TRBJ1-2, the full variable domain reads DGGITQSPKYLFRKEGQNVTLSCEQNLNHDAMYWYRQDPGQGLRLIYYSQIVNDFQKGDIAEGYSVSREKKESFPLTVTSAQKNPTAFYLCASTPGDSHTRYGYTFGSGTRLTVV.

As DNA, the CDR3 is TGTGCCAGCAGCCGGACCAAGGGGACTAGCGGACAGAACACCGGGGAGCTGTTTTTT. Encoded protein: CASSRTKGTSGQNTGELFF. This chain joins TRBV3-1 (or the pseudogene TRBV3-2) and TRBJ2-2; 11 nucleotides agree with TRBD2. CDR1 is LGHDT, CDR2 YNNKEL, per germline (reference sequence). V lost 4 bases to trimming and J lost 1 base; unmatched junction nucleotides: 11. This CDR3 contains 19 residues.

The CDR3 nucleotides are TGCGCCAGCAGCTTGTCCAGATCCTCTGGAAACACCATATATTTT. Translating it yields CASSLSRSSGNTIYF. The V gene is TRBV5-1, the J gene TRBJ1-3; D is undetermined. Germline loops: CDR1 SGHRS, CDR2 YFSETQ. CDR3 length equals 15 residues. V was pared by 1 base and J by 0 bases, with 8 bases between.

This clone occurred once. V and J are TRBV6-4 and TRBJ2-7, with 8 bases aligning to TRBD2. CDR1 and CDR2 (germline): MRHNA, SNTAGT. The trim removed 2 bases at V and 5 bases at J, leaving 2 bases unmatched. The CDR3 runs 13 residues. The CDR3 DNA sequence: TGTGCCAGCAGTGACGAAGCGGGAGACGAGCAGTACTTC. Its translation is CASSDEAGDEQYF.

The V gene is TRBV19, the J gene TRBJ2-7, with 10 bases that match TRBD2. The junction had 17 bases not matched to a gene; V was cut back by 6 bases and J by 6 bases. The CDR3 is made up of 17 amino acids. The germline V gene has CDR1 LNHDA and CDR2 SQIVND (reference sequence). CDR3 residues: CASRTGPSGGLFGEQYF. The CDR3, as DNA: TGTGCCAGTAGAACGGGACCTAGCGGGGGCCTTTTTGGCGAGCAGTACTTC.

The rearrangement links TRBV30 to TRBJ2-7, with D perhaps matching TRBD1 (6 bases). V lost 3 bases and J lost 2, with 11 bases in between. Germline CDR1 GTSNPN, CDR2 SVGIG (reference sequence). This CDR3 contains 13 residues. CDR3 nucleotides: TGTGCCTGGAGCGGACAGAGGCCCTACGAGCAGTACTTC. Translating gives CAWSGQRPYEQYF.

J is TRBJ2-7 and V is TRBV6-5; D gene ambiguous. Trimming cost V 7 bases and J 2 bases, with 15 bases left between them. Germline CDR1 MNHEY, CDR2 SVGAGI. The CDR3 sequence is 14 residues long. The CDR3 reads CASTSITAAYEQYF. CDR3 bases: TGTGCCAGCACGTCGATTACAGCAGCCTACGAGCAGTACTTC.

This chain connects TRBV7-9 to TRBJ2-5; TRBD2 is a possible D gene (6 bases). Per the germline V gene, CDR1 is SEHNR and CDR2 is FQNEAQ (reference sequence). The CDR3 totals 14 residues. The V end lost 5 bases, the J end lost 10 bases, and 20 bases lay between the germline ends. The CDR3, as DNA: TGTGCCAGCAGCCTAGGCTGGGGGGATTTTGGCCAGTACTTC. The encoded protein is CASSLGWGDFGQYF.

The chain recombines TRBV6-5 with TRBJ1-2; TRBD1 is a possible D gene (5 bases). V lost 6 bases and J 7 bases, leaving 18 bases between the germline ends. The CDR3 is 14 amino acids. CDR1 is MNHEY, CDR2 SVGAGI, per germline. CDR3 DNA: TGTGCCAGCAGAACACCCGGGAGGGGCGGTGGCTACACCTTC. Translated: CASRTPGRGGGYTF.

In DNA form, the CDR3 reads TGTGCCAGCAGTGAACACCGGACAGATACGCAGTATTTT. The encoded protein is CASSEHRTDTQYF. The V and J genes are TRBV2 and TRBJ2-3; D uncertain. CDR3 length: 13 amino acids. V was trimmed by 2 bases and J by 3 bases, leaving 6 bases between them. Germline CDR1 is SNHLY and CDR2 is FYNNEI.

The chain couples TRBV14 to TRBJ1-2; 12 nucleotides match TRBD1. CDR1 SGHDN and CDR2 FVKESK come from the germline V gene. Trimming cost V 4 bases and J 4 bases; bases outside gene matches: 4. The CDR3 extends over 15 amino acids. CDR3 coding DNA: TGTGCCAGCAGCCGGGACAGGGGGCTCGCCTATGGCTACACCTTC. It translates to CASSRDRGLAYGYTF. Variable domain in full (rest from reference TRBV14 and TRBJ1-2): EAGVTQFPSHSVIEKGQTVTLRCDPISGHDNLYWYRRVMGKEIKFLLHFVKESKQDESGMPNNRFLAERTGGTYSTLKVQPAELEDSGVYFCASSRDRGLAYGYTFGSGTRLTVV.

The chain is built from TRBV18 and TRBJ2-5; TRBD2 agrees at 10 bases. V gave up 0 bases and J gave up 4 bases; unmatched junction bases: 2. Germline V lookup: CDR1 KGHSH, CDR2 LQKENI. The CDR3 spans 15 residues. The CDR3 nucleotides are TGTGCCAGCTCACCACCAGCGGGAGGGGGAGAGACCCAGTACTTC. Its translation: CASSPPAGGGETQYF.

This clone has just one count. The V call is TRBV11-3, the J call TRBJ2-3, with 7 bases fitting TRBD2. The ends lost 0 bases at V and 4 bases at J; junction bases unmatched: 4. From germline, CDR1 is SGHNT and CDR2 YENEEA. The CDR3 length is 15 residues. The CDR3 bases are TGTGCCAGCAGCTTAGATCAGGGACTATCAGATACGCAGTATTTT. It yields the protein CASSLDQGLSDTQYF.